The 28 T cell receptor beta chains listed next were all sequenced from one sample in a study of T cells in Graves' hyperthyroidism and ophthalmopathy. Researchers took RNA transcripts and amplified the TCR beta CDR3 regions from them. HTBI primers drove first-round RT-PCR of the TCR CDR3. Each CDR3 protein is one row after TCRdb ran MiXCR on the multiplex PCR reads. Altogether about 640,000 distinct CDR3 sequences are present, approximately 14% being singletons, with the ten largest covering 12%. Sequenced input: blood. Receptors originate from a woman in her forties or fifties with Graves' ophthalmopathy.

CDR3 nucleotide sequence: TGTGCCAGTGGGGGTAGGGGCAATGAGCAGTACTTC. This codes for CASGGRGNEQYF. The chain recombines TRBV19 with TRBJ2-1; D is possibly TRBD1 or TRBD2 (5 bases each). The J call may be faulty, since TRBJ2-7 better matches the DNA end. Germline V gene data show CDR1 as LNHDA and CDR2 as SQIVND (reference sequence). This CDR3 comprises 12 residues.

At least ten counts were recorded for this clonotype. The rearrangement links TRBV24-1 to TRBJ2-1; D is perhaps TRBD2 (5 bases). The V end was cut by 7 bases, the J end by 7 bases, with 10 bases between. The germline CDR1 and CDR2 sequences are KGHDR and SFDVKD. The CDR3 has 12 amino acids. The CDR3 DNA reads TGTGCCACCAGGGACGCGGGTAATGAGCAGTTCTTC. The encoded protein is CATRDAGNEQFF.

For this clonotype: One end of the junction does not line up with germline, which may come from a read error. The V and J genes are TRBV7-2 and TRBJ2-7; D remains unclear. The CDR3 covers 15 residues. Germline V gene lookup returns CDR1 SGHTA and CDR2 FQGNSA. CDR3 nucleotide sequence: TGTGCCAGCAGCTCCTACCGGACCTCCTCCTACGAGCAGTGCTTC. Encoded protein: CASSSYRTSSYEQCF.

This clonotype was seen ten or more times. The chain employs TRBV28 and TRBJ2-1, with D possibly matching TRBD1 (5 bases). Germline CDR1 is MDHEN and CDR2 is SYDVKM. This CDR3 is built from 13 residues. V lost 5 bases and J lost 9, with 14 bases in between. This chain's CDR3 is CASSLRVSGEQFF. In DNA, the CDR3 is TGTGCCAGCAGTCTCAGGGTATCGGGTGAGCAGTTCTTC.

There are many counts of this clonotype. The chain uses TRBV30 and TRBJ2-3; TRBD2 is a possible D gene (5 bases). The CDR3 covers 16 residues. The V gene's germline CDR1 is GTSNPN and CDR2 SVGIG (reference sequence). Trimming stripped 0 bases from V and 3 bases from J, with 16 bases between. The CDR3 region is CAWSVPLPGGTDTQYF. Written as DNA, the CDR3 is TGTGCCTGGAGTGTGCCCCTTCCAGGCGGGACAGATACGCAGTATTTT.

The table lists this clonotype with many counts. The chain combines TRBV2 with TRBJ2-7; 7 bases are a match to TRBD1. V was pared by 7 bases and J by 9 bases, with 12 bases of the junction left unmatched. From germline, CDR1 is SNHLY and CDR2 FYNNEI. The CDR3 runs to 13 residues. CDR3 DNA sequence: TGTGCCAGCACAACTGACAGGGCCGTCAGGCAGTACTTC. Translating it yields CASTTDRAVRQYF.

The chain recombines TRBV10-3 with TRBJ1-1; tentative D call: TRBD1 (5 bases). CDR3 length: 12 residues. With 10 bases removed from V and 0 bases from J, the gap between germline ends came to 9 bases. Germline V lookup: CDR1 ENHRY, CDR2 SYGVKD. The CDR3 nucleotides are TGTGCCACCGGGACCGTGAACACTGAAGCTTTCTTT. Its protein is CATGTVNTEAFF.

This clonotype has ten or more counts. The V call is TRBV28, the J call TRBJ2-1, with TRBD2 matching 13 bases. The CDR3 has 14 amino acids. Germline trimming cut 3 bases from V and 11 bases from J; bases unmatched to any gene: 4. The V gene's germline CDR1 is MDHEN and CDR2 SYDVKM. The CDR3 DNA reads TGTGCCAGCAGTTTCGGGACTAGCGGGACCAAGCAGTTCTTC. This encodes CASSFGTSGTKQFF.

This clonotype was counted only a few times. This chain joins TRBV20-1 and TRBJ2-6, with D possibly matching TRBD2 (7 bases). CDR3 length: 17 amino acids. The V and J ends lost 0 bases and 0 bases respectively, with 12 bases between them. Germline V gene sequence: CDR1 DFQATT, CDR2 SNEGSKA (reference sequence). CDR3: CSARDWGGHSGANVLTF. Written as DNA, the CDR3 is TGCAGTGCTAGAGATTGGGGGGGACACTCTGGGGCCAACGTCCTGACTTTC.

This clonotype was seen only a few times. A much larger clone lies one base from this, so it may be a read error. The V gene is TRBV28, the J gene TRBJ1-5, with TRBD1 as a possible D gene (6 bases). Germline values: CDR1 MDHEN, CDR2 SYDVKM. The CDR3 totals 17 residues. Here the CDR3 DNA reads TGTGCCGGCAGTCTAGGGGGGGTTGAGATGGGCAATCAGCCCCAGCATTTT. It translates to CAGSLGGVEMGNQPQHF.

This sequence joins TRBV19 and TRBJ2-1; 8 nucleotides align to TRBD2. Germline loops: CDR1 LNHDA, CDR2 SQIVND (reference sequence). This CDR3 comprises 15 residues. V lost 5 bases to trimming and J lost 9 bases; unmatched junction nucleotides: 12. As DNA, the CDR3 is TGTGCCAGTAGTGATAGGGGACTAGAGGGTATTGAGCAGTTCTTC. Residues: CASSDRGLEGIEQFF.

In this sample, this clonotype turned up many times. The chain has TRBV4-2 and TRBJ2-7, with D tentatively TRBD2 (5 bases). Germline loops: CDR1 LGHNA, CDR2 YNFKEQ. Trimming took 4 bases from V and 3 from J, leaving 16 bases between them. The CDR3 runs 15 residues. The CDR3 sequence: CASSPDRRGFYEQYF. The CDR3 coding sequence is TGTGCCAGCAGCCCCGATAGACGGGGATTCTACGAGCAGTACTTC.

This clonotype was seen ten or more times. The V and J genes are TRBV20-1 and TRBJ2-7; 8 positions match TRBD2. V shed 2 bases and J 2 bases; nucleotides not matched to a gene: 8. The length of the CDR3 is 15 residues. Germline assignment: CDR1 DFQATT and CDR2 SNEGSKA (reference sequence). In nucleotides, the CDR3 is TGCAGTGCTAGATGGGAACTAGCGGCCACCTACGAGCAGTACTTC. As protein: CSARWELAATYEQYF.

This clonotype was picked up a small number of times. V gene TRBV6-6 combines with J gene TRBJ2-1; TRBD2 matches at 7 bases. The CDR3 length is 19 residues. With 2 bases clipped from V and 6 bases from J, the junction kept 19 bases outside the gene matches. Germline V gene data show CDR1 as MNHNY and CDR2 as SVGAGI (reference sequence). CDR3 amino acids: CASSYKTRTSIGVVNEQFF. The CDR3 DNA follows: TGTGCCAGCAGTTACAAGACCAGGACTAGTATTGGTGTAGTCAATGAGCAGTTCTTC.

Remarks on this clonotype: This may be a read error: a much more frequent sequence differs by one nucleotide. Given the absence of the conserved phenylalanine or tryptophan at the CDR3 end, a read error is likely. V and J are TRBV29-1 and TRBJ1-1; D remains ambiguous. The CDR3 length is 12 residues. V dropped 5 bases and J dropped 0 bases, with 7 bases sitting between them. Germline assignment: CDR1 SQVTM and CDR2 ANQGSEA. This chain's CDR3 is CSVNRLNTEAFS. CDR3 nucleotides: TGCAGCGTTAATCGGCTGAACACTGAAGCTTTCTCT.

V is TRBV14 and J is TRBJ2-3; D ambiguous. The CDR3 totals 14 residues. Germline CDR1 is SGHDN and CDR2 is FVKESK. Trimming took off 7 bases at V and 4 bases at J, with 15 bases between the two ends. CDR3 loop: CASNLVAGADTQYF. CDR3 sequence (DNA): TGTGCCAGCAATCTTGTAGCAGGCGCAGATACGCAGTATTTT. Full variable domain (rest looked up from reference TRBV14 and TRBJ2-3): EAGVTQFPSHSVIEKGQTVTLRCDPISGHDNLYWYRRVMGKEIKFLLHFVKESKQDESGMPNNRFLAERTGGTYSTLKVQPAELEDSGVYFCASNLVAGADTQYFGPGTRLTVL.

This clonotype was seen only a few times. The gene calls are TRBV3-1 and TRBJ1-1, with D hard to call. Trimming took off 1 base at V and 6 bases at J, with 12 bases between the two ends. The CDR3 extends over 14 amino acids. Germline V gene lookup returns CDR1 LGHDT and CDR2 YNNKEL (reference sequence). The chain's CDR3 is CASSQVLRSSEAFF. CDR3 in DNA: TGTGCCAGCAGCCAAGTCTTAAGGAGCTCTGAAGCTTTCTTT.

In regard to this clonotype: A read error is likely, as this CDR3 ends without the conserved phenylalanine or tryptophan. The chain combines TRBV2 with TRBJ1-4, with 8 positions matching TRBD1. The CDR3 sequence is 16 residues long. V shed 6 bases and J 0 bases; nucleotides not matched to a gene: 6. Per the germline V gene, CDR1 is SNHLY and CDR2 is FYNNEI. CDR3 amino acids: CASRRDRPTTNEKLFL. DNA of the CDR3: TGTGCCAGCAGGAGGGACAGGCCTACAACTAATGAAAAACTGTTTCTT.

This clonotype was observed at least ten times. The chain recombines TRBV12-3 or TRBV12-4 with TRBJ1-2; possible D gene TRBD1, 6 bases. V was shortened by 0 bases and J by 7 bases, with 15 bases between the two germline ends. This CDR3 is 15 amino acids long. The CDR3 DNA is TGTGCCAGCAGTTTAGCTGGCAGGGGAGGGACTGGCTACACCTTC. As protein: CASSLAGRGGTGYTF.

This clonotype was picked up many times. The chain employs TRBV7-2 and TRBJ2-3, with 12 positions matching TRBD2. The CDR3 sequence is 15 residues long. The trim removed 6 bases at V and 3 bases at J, leaving 4 bases unmatched. Germline CDR1 SGHTA, CDR2 FQGNSA. The CDR3 sequence is CASRSSGRATDTQYF. DNA of the CDR3: TGTGCCAGCAGGTCTAGCGGGAGGGCAACAGATACGCAGTATTTT.

This clonotype was found a few times. V usage is TRBV27 and J usage is TRBJ2-1; D tentatively reads TRBD1 or TRBD2 (5 bases each). V was shortened by 5 bases and J by 7 bases, with 18 bases between the two germline ends. Germline V gene lookup returns CDR1 MNHEY and CDR2 SMNVEV (reference sequence). The CDR3 length is 15 residues. CDR3 nucleotides: TGTGCCAGCAGTCCTTTGGGGCGGGTAGGAAATGAGCAGTTCTTC. It encodes CASSPLGRVGNEQFF.

This clonotype was detected ten times or more. The rearrangement joins TRBV28 to TRBJ2-1, with D perhaps being TRBD1 or TRBD2 (6 bases each). V was clipped by 4 bases and J by 5 bases, with 18 bases between them. The CDR3 loop spans 16 amino acids. CDR1 and CDR2 (germline): MDHEN, SYDVKM. The CDR3 here is CASSSYLRRGDNEQFF. In DNA form, the CDR3 reads TGTGCCAGCAGTTCCTACCTCAGAAGGGGGGACAATGAGCAGTTCTTC.

This clonotype has ten or more counts. This chain connects TRBV28 to TRBJ2-1; either TRBD1 or TRBD2 may supply D (5 bases each). The CDR3 spans 16 residues. The V gene lost 5 bases and the J gene lost 0 bases, with 14 bases spanning the gap. CDR1 is MDHEN, CDR2 SYDVKM, per germline. Written as DNA, the CDR3 is TGTGCCAGCAGTCCCAGTGGGGCGGGCTCCTACAATGAGCAGTTCTTC. Protein product: CASSPSGAGSYNEQFF. The variable domain in full, with the rest retrieved from reference TRBV28 and TRBJ2-1, is DVKVTQSSRYLVKRTGEKVFLECVQDMDHENMFWYRQDPGLGLRLIYFSYDVKMKEKGDIPEGYSVSREKKERFSLILESASTNQTSMYLCASSPSGAGSYNEQFFGPGTRLTVL.

This chain connects TRBV5-6 to TRBJ1-3, with D unresolved. V was shortened by 0 bases and J by 2 bases, with 3 bases between the two germline ends. The CDR3 is 13 residues long. Germline CDR1 and CDR2: SGHDT and YYEEEE. The CDR3 region has the DNA TGTGCCAGCAGCTTGGCCCCTGGAAACACCATATATTTT. The encoded protein is CASSLAPGNTIYF.

This clonotype was seen a handful of times. The V call is TRBV6-2 or TRBV6-3, the J call TRBJ2-7, with TRBD2 identical over 9 bases. The V and J ends lost 4 bases and 7 bases, in that order; junction bases with no gene match: 14. Per germline, CDR1 MNHEY and CDR2 SVGEGT. The CDR3 is 16 residues long. This chain's CDR3 is CASSSPLGLASGEQYF. The CDR3 DNA follows: TGTGCCAGCAGTTCGCCCCTGGGACTAGCTTCAGGGGAGCAGTACTTC.

This clonotype was picked up a small number of times. The chain employs TRBV5-5 and TRBJ2-1; no reliable D call. V lost 7 bases and J 8 bases, leaving 19 bases between the germline ends. The germline V gene has CDR1 SGHKS and CDR2 YYEKEE (reference sequence). The CDR3 totals 14 residues. The CDR3 nucleotides read TGTGCCAGCCGTCTCGTGGCAGTCCGCGATGAGCAGTTCTTC. This gives the protein CASRLVAVRDEQFF.

This clonotype was seen ten or more times. This sequence joins TRBV9 and TRBJ2-7; D possibly corresponds to TRBD2 (5 bases). Germline assignment: CDR1 SGDLS and CDR2 YYNGEE. Trimming cost V 3 bases and J 0 bases, with 7 bases left between them. This CDR3 region has 13 residues. CDR3: CASSGRDSYEQYF. Here the CDR3 DNA reads TGTGCCAGCAGCGGCCGGGACTCCTACGAGCAGTACTTC.

The genes are TRBV27 and TRBJ2-7, with D unresolved. V was cut by 3 bases and J by 0 bases, with 9 bases left in between. Per the germline V gene, CDR1 is MNHEY and CDR2 is SMNVEV (reference sequence). The CDR3 length is 14 residues. The CDR3: CASSLQLSSYEQYF. CDR3 DNA sequence: TGTGCCAGCAGTTTGCAACTGAGCTCCTACGAGCAGTACTTC.